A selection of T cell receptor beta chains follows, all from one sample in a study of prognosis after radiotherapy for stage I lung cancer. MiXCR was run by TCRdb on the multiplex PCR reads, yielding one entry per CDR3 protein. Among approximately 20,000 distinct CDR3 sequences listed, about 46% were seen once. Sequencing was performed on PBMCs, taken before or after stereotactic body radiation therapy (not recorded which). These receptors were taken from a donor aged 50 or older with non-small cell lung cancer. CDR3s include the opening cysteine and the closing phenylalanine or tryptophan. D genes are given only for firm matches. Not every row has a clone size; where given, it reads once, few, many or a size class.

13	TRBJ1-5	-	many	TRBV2	CASSGMSNQPQHF	TGTGCCAGCAGTGGAATGAGCAATCAGCCCCAGCATTTT
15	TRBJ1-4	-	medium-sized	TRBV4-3	CASSQVKETNEKLFF	TGCGCCAGCAGCCAAGTCAAGGAGACTAATGAAAAACTGTTTTTT
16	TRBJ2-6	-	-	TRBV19	CASSPYEGTGANVLTF	TGTGCCAGTAGTCCCTACGAGGGTACAGGGGCCAACGTCCTGACTTTC
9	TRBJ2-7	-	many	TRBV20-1	CSARDSEYF	TGCAGTGCACGGGACTCGGAGTATTTC
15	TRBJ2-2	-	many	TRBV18	CASSPGIVDTGELFF	TGTGCCAGCTCACCCGGGATAGTCGACACCGGGGAGCTGTTTTTT
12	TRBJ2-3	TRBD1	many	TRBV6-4	CASSTGEGPQYF	TGTGCCAGCAGTACAGGGGAAGGTCCGCAGTATTTT
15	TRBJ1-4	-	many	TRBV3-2	CASSQDRGRSEKLFF	TGTGCCAGCAGCCAAGACAGGGGGCGCAGTGAAAAACTGTTTTTT
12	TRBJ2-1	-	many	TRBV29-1	CSVGRDYLPQFF	TGCAGCGTTGGGCGAGACTACCTCCCCCAGTTCTTC
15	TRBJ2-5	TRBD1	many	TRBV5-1	CASTQGVTTQETQYF	TGCGCCAGCACTCAGGGGGTCACCACCCAAGAGACCCAGTACTTC
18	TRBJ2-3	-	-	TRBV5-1	CASSMREFGFWHTDTQYF	TGCGCTAGCAGCATGAGGGAGTTCGGGTTTTGGCACACAGATACGCAGTATTTT
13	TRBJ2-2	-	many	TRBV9	CASSPYIPGELFF	TGTGCCAGCAGCCCGTACATCCCCGGGGAGCTGTTTTTT
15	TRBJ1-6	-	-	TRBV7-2	CASSYEDTYNSPLHF	TGTGCCAGCAGTTACGAGGATACCTATAATTCACCCCTCCACTTT
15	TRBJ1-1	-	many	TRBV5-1	CASSYGPHQGTEAFF	TGCGCCAGCAGCTATGGACCTCACCAGGGCACTGAAGCTTTCTTT
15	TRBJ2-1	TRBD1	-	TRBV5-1	CASSAVTGEDNDQFF	TGCGCCAGCAGCGCCGTGACAGGGGAGGACAATGATCAGTTCTTC
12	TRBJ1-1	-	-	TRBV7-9	CASSPTAGEAFF	TGTGCCAGCAGCCCAACGGCCGGAGAAGCTTTCTTT
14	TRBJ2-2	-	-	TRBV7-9	CASRSEGATGELFF	TGTGCCAGCAGATCGGAGGGGGCCACCGGGGAGCTGTTTTTT
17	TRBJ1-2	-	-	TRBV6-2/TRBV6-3	CASSYSSSRGTVYGYTF	TGTGCCAGCAGTTACTCGAGTTCTCGGGGGACGGTATATGGCTACACCTTC
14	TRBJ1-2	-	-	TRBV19	CASSIIEQGYGYTF	TGTGCCAGTAGTATAATAGAACAGGGCTATGGCTACACCTTC
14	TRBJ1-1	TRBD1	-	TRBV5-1	CASSLGDREAEAFF	TGCGCCAGCAGCTTGGGAGACAGGGAGGCTGAAGCTTTCTTT
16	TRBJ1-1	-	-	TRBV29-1	CSVEISTGTVNTEAFF	TGCAGCGTTGAGATCTCAACTGGCACCGTGAACACTGAAGCTTTCTTT
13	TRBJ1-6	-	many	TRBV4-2	CASSLWDTSPLHF	TGTGCCAGCAGCCTCTGGGACACTTCACCCCTCCACTTT
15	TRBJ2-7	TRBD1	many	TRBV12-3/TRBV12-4	CASSPTGGANYEQYF	TGTGCCAGCAGTCCAACAGGGGGCGCAAACTACGAGCAGTACTTC
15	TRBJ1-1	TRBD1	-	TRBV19	CASSLGTGVRGEAFF	TGTGCCAGTAGTTTGGGGACAGGGGTAAGAGGTGAAGCTTTCTTT
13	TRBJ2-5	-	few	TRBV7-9	CASSQLGFETQYF	TGTGCCAGCAGCCAACTAGGGTTCGAGACCCAGTACTTC
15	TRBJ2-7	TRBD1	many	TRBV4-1	CASSQGTGFSYEQYF	TGCGCCAGCAGCCAAGGGACAGGGTTCTCCTACGAGCAGTACTTC
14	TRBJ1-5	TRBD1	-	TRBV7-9	CASSPGQGDQPQHF	TGTGCCAGCAGCCCAGGACAGGGGGACCAGCCCCAGCATTTT
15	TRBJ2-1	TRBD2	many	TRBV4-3	CASSQGLADYNEQFF	TGCGCCAGCAGCCAAGGACTAGCGGATTACAATGAGCAGTTCTTC
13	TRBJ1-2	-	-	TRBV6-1	CARSDVNFNGYTF	TGTGCCAGAAGCGACGTCAACTTTAATGGCTACACCTTC
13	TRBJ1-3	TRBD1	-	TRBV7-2	CASRRTGGNTIYF	TGTGCCAGCCGTAGGACAGGGGGAAACACCATATATTTT
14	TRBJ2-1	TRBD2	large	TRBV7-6	CASSLAAGGDEQFF	TGTGCCAGCAGCTTAGCAGCGGGAGGCGATGAGCAGTTCTTC
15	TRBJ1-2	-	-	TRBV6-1	CASSPSTGKLGRYTF	TGTGCCAGCAGTCCAAGTACAGGGAAACTAGGGAGGTACACCTTC
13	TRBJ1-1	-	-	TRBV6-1	CASRARGNTEAFF	TGTGCCAGCCGGGCGAGGGGGAACACTGAAGCTTTCTTT
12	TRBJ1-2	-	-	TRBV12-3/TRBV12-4	CASSIPGCGYTF	TGTGCCAGCAGTATTCCCGGGTGTGGCTACACCTTC
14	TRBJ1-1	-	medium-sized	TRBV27	CASSTLGRVAEAFF	TGTGCCAGCAGTACCCTTGGCCGGGTCGCTGAAGCTTTCTTT
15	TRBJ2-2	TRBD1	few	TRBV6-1	CASGPGQGFTGELFF	TGTGCCAGTGGTCCGGGACAGGGTTTCACCGGGGAGCTGTTTTTT
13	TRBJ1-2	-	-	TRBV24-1	CATSEGGNYGYTF	TGTGCCACCAGTGAGGGAGGGAACTATGGCTACACCTTC
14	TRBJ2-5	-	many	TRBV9	CASSVGGYQETQYF	TGTGCCAGCAGCGTAGGGGGTTACCAAGAGACCCAGTACTTC
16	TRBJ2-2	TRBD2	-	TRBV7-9	CASSNREAMNTGELFF	TGTGCCAGCAGCAATCGGGAGGCGATGAACACCGGGGAGCTGTTTTTT
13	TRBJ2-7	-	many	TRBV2	CAIIKGATYEQYF	TGTGCCATTATAAAAGGGGCTACCTACGAGCAGTACTTC
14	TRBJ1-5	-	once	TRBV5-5	CANSLLHTNQPQHF	TGTGCCAACAGCTTGTTACATACGAATCAGCCCCAGCATTTT
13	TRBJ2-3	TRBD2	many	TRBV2	CAGSGGVTDTQYF	TGTGCCGGTAGCGGGGGGGTCACAGATACGCAGTATTTT
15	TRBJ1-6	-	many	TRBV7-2	CASSTRGADNSPLHF	TGTGCCAGCAGCACACGGGGAGCCGATAATTCACCCCTCCACTTT
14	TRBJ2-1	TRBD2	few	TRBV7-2	CASGAQREYNEQFF	TGTGCCAGCGGCGCCCAGCGGGAGTACAATGAGCAGTTCTTC
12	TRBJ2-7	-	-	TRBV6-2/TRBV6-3	CSSTGQTYDQYF	TGTTCCAGCACGGGACAAACCTACGATCAGTACTTC
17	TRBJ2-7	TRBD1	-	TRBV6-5	CASSYRDRVLDPYEQYF	TGTGCCAGCAGTTACCGGGACAGGGTACTAGATCCCTACGAGCAGTACTTC
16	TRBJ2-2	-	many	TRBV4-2	CASSQATGQRTGELFF	TGTGCCAGCAGCCAGGCTACTGGACAGCGGACCGGGGAGCTGTTTTTT
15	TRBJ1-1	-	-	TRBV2	CASREWAEGNTEAFF	TGTGCCAGCAGGGAATGGGCTGAGGGGAACACTGAAGCTTTCTTT